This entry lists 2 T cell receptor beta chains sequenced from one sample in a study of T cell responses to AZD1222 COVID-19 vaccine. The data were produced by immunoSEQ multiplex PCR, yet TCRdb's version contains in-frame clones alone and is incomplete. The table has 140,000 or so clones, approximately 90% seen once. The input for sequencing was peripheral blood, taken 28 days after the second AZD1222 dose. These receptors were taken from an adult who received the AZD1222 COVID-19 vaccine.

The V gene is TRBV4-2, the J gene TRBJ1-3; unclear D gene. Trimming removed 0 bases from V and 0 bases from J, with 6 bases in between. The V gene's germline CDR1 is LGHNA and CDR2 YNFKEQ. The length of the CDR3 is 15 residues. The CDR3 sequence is CASSQDRNSGNTIYF. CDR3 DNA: TGTGCCAGCAGCCAAGATCGGAACTCTGGAAACACCATATATTTT.

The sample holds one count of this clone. As DNA, the CDR3 is TGTGCCAGCAGTTACCAGGGGGGGCCAACTAATGAAAAACTGTTTTTT. Residues: CASSYQGGPTNEKLFF. This chain links TRBV28 with TRBJ1-4; 7 bases match TRBD1. The germline V gene encodes CDR1 MDHEN and CDR2 SYDVKM. The J segment lost 0 bases and the V segment lost 4 bases, leaving 5 bases of the junction unmatched. The CDR3 spans 16 residues.